The sequence of this T cell receptor (beta chain) was determined in a study of cytomegalovirus exposure and HLA in healthy donors. Findings and caveats of the study: Sequencing depth across donors, presence/absence analyses assumed, was roughly uniform.

In germline, CDR1 is ENHRY, CDR2 SYGVKD. CDR3 length equals 16 residues. The germline V and J ends were trimmed by 4 bases and 0 bases, with 16 bases remaining between them. Worth noting for this clone: The target antigen is unknown.

PCR involved 60 Vbeta and 13 Jbeta primers. TCRdb's table, derived via immunoSEQ multiplex PCR, lists solely in-frame clones and lacks some. The sample has roughly 180,000 clones, 80% to 90% seen once; the top ten hold about 2.4%. This rearrangement joins TRBV10-3 to TRBJ2-7; the D gene is possibly TRBD1 (6 bases). The TCR comes from a male donor in good health and CMV-seronegative. Sequences were obtained from PBMCs. The CDR3 bases are TGTGCCATCAGTGGGGCCACAGGGATGAGCTCCTACGAGCAGTACTTC. This translates into CAISGATGMSSYEQYF.